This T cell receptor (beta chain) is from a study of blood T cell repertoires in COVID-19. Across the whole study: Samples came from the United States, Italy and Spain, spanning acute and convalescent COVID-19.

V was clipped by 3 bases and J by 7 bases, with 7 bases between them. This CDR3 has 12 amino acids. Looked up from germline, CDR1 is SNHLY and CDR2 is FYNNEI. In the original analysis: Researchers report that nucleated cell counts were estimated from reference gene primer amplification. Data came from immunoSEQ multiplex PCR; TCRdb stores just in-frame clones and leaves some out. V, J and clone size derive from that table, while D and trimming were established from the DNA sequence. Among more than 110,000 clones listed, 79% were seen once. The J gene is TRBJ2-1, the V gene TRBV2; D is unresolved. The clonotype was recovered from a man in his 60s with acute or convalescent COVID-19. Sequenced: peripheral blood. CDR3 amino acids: CASSDRLNEQFF. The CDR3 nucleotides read TGTGCCAGCAGTGATAGACTGAATGAGCAGTTCTTC.